The 9 T cell receptor beta chains given below trace back to one sample, sequenced in a study of T cell responses to AZD1222 COVID-19 vaccine. Libraries were prepared by immunoSEQ multiplex PCR; TCRdb keeps only in-frame clonotypes and omits some of them. The sample contains under 25,000 clones, 84% of which appear only once. The sample here was peripheral blood, taken 28 days after the second AZD1222 dose. The receptors originated from an adult who received the AZD1222 COVID-19 vaccine.

This clone was seen more than once but under ten times. CDR3 sequence reads: CASSGPDRGGETQYF. Written as DNA, the CDR3 is TGCGCCAGCAGCGGGCCGGACAGGGGTGGAGAGACCCAGTACTTC. The chain combines TRBV5-1 with TRBJ2-5, with 9 bases aligning to TRBD1. The CDR3 length is 15 residues. Germline CDR1 and CDR2: SGHRS and YFSETQ. V lost 4 bases, J lost 4 bases, and 8 bases stayed unmatched. Supplemented by reference TRBV5-1 and TRBJ2-5, the full variable domain reads KAGVTQTPRYLIKTRGQQVTLSCSPISGHRSVSWYQQTPGQGLQFLFEYFSETQRNKGNFPGRFSGRQFSNSRSEMNVSTLELGDSALYLCASSGPDRGGETQYFGPGTRLLVL.

The gene calls are TRBV7-9 and TRBJ2-1; TRBD2 is a possible D gene (6 bases). This CDR3 has 17 residues. Trimming shortened V by 4 bases and J by 0 bases, and 16 bases separated the two germline ends. Germline loops: CDR1 SEHNR, CDR2 FQNEAQ (reference sequence). CDR3: CASSSQGLQGSYNEQFF. DNA of the CDR3: TGTGCCAGCAGCTCCCAGGGACTTCAAGGCTCCTACAATGAGCAGTTCTTC.

CDR3 protein: CASSLVLVGQETQYF. In nucleotides, the CDR3 is TGTGCCAGCAGCTTAGTGCTAGTCGGTCAAGAGACCCAGTACTTC. The V and J genes are TRBV7-9 and TRBJ2-5; the D is unclear. The CDR3 has 15 amino acids. Trimming took 1 base from V and 2 from J, leaving 11 bases between them. Germline V gene sequence: CDR1 SEHNR, CDR2 FQNEAQ (reference sequence).

J is TRBJ2-7 and V is TRBV18, with TRBD1 matching 9 bases. This CDR3 has 17 residues. J lost 0 bases, V lost 1 base, and 7 bases had no gene match. CDR1 KGHSH and CDR2 LQKENI come from the germline V gene. CDR3 DNA sequence: TGTGCCAGCTCACCACTACGGACAGGGGCCAACTCCTACGAGCAGTACTTC. It encodes CASSPLRTGANSYEQYF.

The V call is TRBV6-1, the J call TRBJ2-1; D uncertain. The CDR3 runs 13 residues. Trimming stripped 1 base from V and 3 bases from J, with 4 bases between. Germline V lookup: CDR1 MNHNS, CDR2 SASEGT. DNA of the CDR3: TGTGCCAGCAGTGAAGTGGGCTACAATGAGCAGTTCTTC. This codes for CASSEVGYNEQFF.

The chain has TRBV11-2 and TRBJ1-1; weak D call: TRBD1 (6 bases). The germline gives CDR1 SGHAT, CDR2 FQNNGV. V was trimmed by 2 bases and J by 1 base, leaving 23 bases between them. This CDR3 has 19 residues. DNA for the CDR3: TGTGCCAGCAGCTTAACCGGGGGGGCAGAATCTAGGGAGAACACTGAAGCTTTCTTT. This gives the protein CASSLTGGAESRENTEAFF.

This chain uses TRBV7-2 with TRBJ2-7; maybe TRBD1 (5 bases). CDR1 and CDR2 from the germline V gene are SGHTA and FQGNSA. Trimming took off 3 bases at V and 6 bases at J, with 12 bases between the two ends. The CDR3 sequence is 13 residues long. CDR3 sequence: CASSFSQGGEQYF. The CDR3 DNA follows: TGTGCCAGCAGCTTCTCCCAGGGTGGCGAGCAGTACTTC.

The rearrangement links TRBV7-2 to TRBJ2-1; D is uncertain. The ends were cut back, 3 bases at V and 8 bases at J, with 11 bases in the middle. Germline values: CDR1 SGHTA, CDR2 FQGNSA. The CDR3 extends over 13 amino acids. The CDR3 DNA sequence: TGTGCCAGCAGCTTCTACCCCCGCGATGAGCAGTTCTTC. Amino acid sequence: CASSFYPRDEQFF.

V and J are TRBV5-1 and TRBJ2-2; 10 bases line up with TRBD2. Looked up from germline, CDR1 is SGHRS and CDR2 is YFSETQ. Trimming removed 4 bases from V and 0 bases from J; junction bases left unmatched: 6. CDR3 length equals 17 residues. The CDR3 nucleotides are TGCGCCAGCAGCCAGCTAGCGGGAGACCCGAACACCGGGGAGCTGTTTTTT. It translates to CASSQLAGDPNTGELFF.